The present entry profiles one TCR beta chain with its context. This entry comes from a study of blood T cell repertoires in COVID-19. Followed over time, Seattle patients had been enrolled while infection was active. Profiling relied on immunoSEQ multiplex PCR, and the TCRdb table lists in-frame clones only, not all of them. The profile shows some 69,000 clones, less than 95% of them singletons. The J segment lost 5 bases and the V segment lost 1 base, leaving 12 bases of the junction unmatched. Germline V gene data show CDR1 as ENHRY and CDR2 as SYGVKD. The CDR3 contains 18 residues. The sequence derives from a man aged 45 to 65 with COVID-19, enrolled during active disease. Sequencing was carried out using peripheral blood. The rearrangement uses TRBV10-3 and TRBJ2-1, with 9 positions matching TRBD2. CDR3 DNA sequence: TGTGCCATCAGTGAGTTGGCGGGAGGGGAGGTGGTTAACAATGAGCAGTTCTTC. Residues: CAISELAGGEVVNNEQFF.